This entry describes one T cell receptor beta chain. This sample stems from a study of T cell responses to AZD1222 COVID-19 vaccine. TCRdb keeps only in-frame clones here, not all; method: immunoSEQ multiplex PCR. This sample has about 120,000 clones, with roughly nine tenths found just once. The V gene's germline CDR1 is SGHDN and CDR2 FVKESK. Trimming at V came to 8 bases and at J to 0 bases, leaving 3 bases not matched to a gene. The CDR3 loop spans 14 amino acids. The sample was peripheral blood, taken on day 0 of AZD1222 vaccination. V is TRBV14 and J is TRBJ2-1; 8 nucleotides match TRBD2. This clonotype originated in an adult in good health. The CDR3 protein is CASGSGSSYNEQFF. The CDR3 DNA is TGTGCCAGCGGGAGCGGGAGCTCCTACAATGAGCAGTTCTTC.